Below, 29 T cell receptor beta chains from the same sample are listed, as sequenced in a study of TET2 disruption in CD19-targeted CAR T cells. Their recognized antigens are unknown. Libraries were prepared by immunoSEQ multiplex PCR; TCRdb keeps only in-frame clonotypes and omits some of them. The ten top clones account for roughly 1.8%, within a sample of about 26,000 clones. Sample treatment: autologous CTL019 cells: CD19 CAR with 4-1BB and CD3 zeta domains. The sample consisted of CD8- CAR+ T cells sorted from cultured blood T cells, taken for CD19 CAR T cell therapy. Specified subset: CD8-negative CAR-positive T cells from the infusion product. These receptors came from a man between 70 and 80 years old with chronic lymphocytic leukemia.

Note on this clone: The sequence runs out 3 residues before the end of the CDR3; the remainder is reconstructed from the germline J gene. This chain links TRBV19 with TRBJ2-4, with D possibly being TRBD2 (6 bases). Germline values: CDR1 LNHDA, CDR2 SQIVND (reference sequence). The CDR3 has 16 residues. The chain's CDR3 is CASSINFGGLQETQYF. CDR3 DNA, as far as it was read: TGTGCCAGTAGTATTAATTTCGGGGGTCTACAAGAGACT.

Worth noting for this clone: The read comes to an end 3 residues before the CDR3 does, leaving the germline J gene to fill in the end. This rearrangement joins TRBV5-1 to TRBJ2-4; 8 nucleotides line up with TRBD1. Germline-derived CDR1 and CDR2 are SGHRS and YFSETQ. The CDR3 totals 13 residues. The part of the CDR3 DNA that was read is TGCGCCAGCAGCCCGGGACAGGAAGAGACT. Protein product: CASSPGQEET. The entire CDR3 is CASSPGQEETQYF.

Concerning this clone: Read coverage stops 3 residues before the CDR3 terminus; the germline J gene supplies the remainder. This rearrangement joins TRBV2 to TRBJ1-4; weak D call: TRBD1 (6 bases). The CDR3 contains 13 residues. Germline V gene sequence: CDR1 SNHLY, CDR2 FYNNEI. The V end lost 2 bases, the J end lost 8 bases, and 9 bases lay between the germline ends. Partial CDR3 DNA: TGTGCCAGCAGTGAACAGGGGAGCGAAAAA. Its protein product is CASSEQGSEK. The whole CDR3 sequence is CASSEQGSEKLFF.

For this clone: The read ends 3 residues before the CDR3 terminus; that terminus is restored from the germline J gene. V gene TRBV4-1 combines with J gene TRBJ2-3, with D perhaps TRBD1 (6 bases). From germline, CDR1 is MGHRA and CDR2 YSYEKL. Deletions cut 0 bases from V and 0 bases from J, with 10 bases between. The CDR3 length is 16 residues. CDR3 DNA, as far as it was read: TGCGCCAGCAGCCAAGATCGACAGGCTAGCACAGATACG. As protein: CASSQDRQASTDT. The entire CDR3 protein reads CASSQDRQASTDTQYF.

Details on this clone: The observed sequence ends 3 residues before the CDR3 terminus, with the missing tail filled in from the germline J gene. The chain couples TRBV19 to TRBJ1-1; 11 positions match TRBD1. There are 14 residues in the CDR3. J gave up 4 bases and V 5 bases, and 3 bases lay outside the gene matches. In germline, CDR1 is LNHDA, CDR2 SQIVND (reference sequence). The sequenced part of the CDR3 DNA is TGTGCCAGTAGTCCAGGACAGGGGGCCACTGAA. This encodes CASSPGQGATE. The whole CDR3 is CASSPGQGATEAFF.

Worth noting for this clone: Read sequence stops 3 residues before the CDR3 end, and the germline J gene provides the missing end. The rearrangement joins TRBV5-1 to TRBJ1-2; D uncertain. Germline CDR1 is SGHRS and CDR2 is YFSETQ. V was cut by 0 bases and J by 6 bases, with 15 bases left in between. The CDR3 contains 15 residues. The DNA read from the CDR3 is TGCGCCAGCAGCTTGGAGGGCAGGTGGGTTGATGGC. It encodes CASSLEGRWVDG. The complete CDR3 protein is CASSLEGRWVDGYTF.

A remark on this clone: The sequenced fragment ends 3 residues before the CDR3 boundary, so the rest is inferred from the germline J gene. This sequence joins TRBV19 and TRBJ2-3, with D perhaps TRBD2 (6 bases). This CDR3 spans 14 amino acids. V shed 3 bases and J shed 4 bases, with 11 bases lying between them. CDR1 is LNHDA and CDR2 is SQIVND in the germline V gene (reference sequence). The CDR3 loop is CASSIRGNSDTQYF. The CDR3 DNA, read in part, is TGTGCCAGTAGTATTCGCGGGAATTCAGATACG.

Concerning this clone itself: The read falls 3 residues short of the CDR3 end, and the missing part is taken from the germline J gene. The chain combines TRBV2 with TRBJ1-2; 8 bases are shared with TRBD1. Germline V lookup: CDR1 SNHLY, CDR2 FYNNEI. J lost 6 bases, V lost 7 bases, and 4 bases had no gene match. The CDR3 totals 12 residues. Incomplete CDR3 DNA: TGTGCCAGCAACCAGGGGGCGGATGGC. Its translation is CASNQGADG. The whole CDR3 reads CASNQGADGYTF. Looking up the rest from reference TRBV2 and TRBJ1-2 gives the full variable domain: EPEVTQTPSHQVTQMGQEVILRCVPISNHLYFYWYRQILGQKVEFLVSFYNNEISEKSEIFDDQFSVERPDGSNFTLKIRSTKLEDSAMYFCASNQGADGYTFGSGTRLTVV.

Concerning this clone itself: The CDR3 is cut off 3 residues early in the read; its end comes from the germline J gene. The V call is TRBV28, the J call TRBJ2-7, with 8 positions matching TRBD1. This CDR3 spans 13 amino acids. From germline, CDR1 is MDHEN and CDR2 SYDVKM. After removal of 3 bases from V and 6 bases from J, the junction contained 4 bases not matched to a gene. Partial CDR3 DNA: TGTGCCAGCAGTTTCGCGACAGGGGCCGAG. This gives the protein CASSFATGAE. From start to end, the CDR3 is CASSFATGAEQYF.

CDR3 bases read: TGTGCCAGCAGCCACCCTTTGGTTAGTACG. Encoded protein: CASSHPLVST. In full, the CDR3 is CASSHPLVSTQYF. The chain joins TRBV11-2 to TRBJ2-3; D gene unclear. The observed sequence ends 3 residues before the CDR3 terminus, with the missing tail filled in from the germline J gene. CDR1 and CDR2 from the germline V gene are SGHAT and FQNNGV. The CDR3 has 13 residues. V shed 5 bases and J shed 8 bases, with 14 bases lying between them.

As concerns this clone: With the read ending 3 residues before the CDR3 end, the germline J gene is used to fill in that end. The chain is built from TRBV28 and TRBJ1-1, with a possible D match to TRBD1 (6 bases). CDR3 length: 16 residues. The ends were cut back, 6 bases at V and 1 base at J, with 18 bases in the middle. Looked up from germline, CDR1 is MDHEN and CDR2 is SYDVKM. CDR3 DNA (partial): TGTGCCAGCAGAGAACCCACAGGGAGGGCGAACACTGAA. Translation gives CASREPTGRANTE. The CDR3 in its entirety is CASREPTGRANTEAFF.

Comment on this clone: The CDR3 end is not reached by the read, which stops 3 residues before it; the germline J gene fills it in. The genes are TRBV7-2 and TRBJ1-2, with a tentative D call TRBD1 (5 bases). In germline, CDR1 is SGHTA, CDR2 FQGNSA. CDR3 length: 15 amino acids. Partial CDR3 DNA: TGTGCCAGCAGCTTAGCGCGGGGGTCTACTAATACC. This codes for CASSLARGSTNT. The full CDR3 protein is CASSLARGSTNTYTF.

On this clone: The missing CDR3 end, 3 residues past where the read stops, is filled in from the germline J gene. V usage is TRBV20-1 and J usage is TRBJ2-5, with D unclear. The CDR3 runs 11 residues. Germline values: CDR1 DFQATT, CDR2 SNEGSKA (reference sequence). V gave up 8 bases and J gave up 4 bases, with 11 bases separating them. The CDR3 DNA, read in part, is TGCAGTACCCGCCTCGGAGAGACC. Its protein is CSTRLGET. The full CDR3 is CSTRLGETQYF.

With regard to this clone: The junction departs from germline at one end; a sequencing error may be responsible. The CDR3 end lies 3 residues beyond the end of the read and is filled in from the germline J gene. This chain joins TRBV4-2 and TRBJ1-5, with 7 bases that match TRBD1. Germline assignment: CDR1 LGHNA and CDR2 YNFKEQ. The CDR3 runs to 16 residues. The part of the CDR3 DNA that was read is TGCGCCAGCAGCCAAGAACTGGGGACAGCCAATCAGCCC. Protein sequence: CASSQELGTANQP. The full CDR3 protein reads CASSQELGTANQPQHF.

Worth noting for this clone: The read finishes 3 residues shy of the CDR3 end, and the germline J gene is used to complete it. The chain recombines TRBV29-1 with TRBJ2-7, with TRBD2 matching over 12 bases. CDR3 length: 16 residues. V lost 0 bases to trimming and J lost 5 bases; unmatched junction nucleotides: 8. CDR1 SQVTM and CDR2 ANQGSEA come from the germline V gene. CDR3 DNA (partial): TGCAGCGTTGAAGAGGAAGGGGCTAGCGGGGGGGACGAG. Translated: CSVEEEGASGGDE. The full CDR3 protein is CSVEEEGASGGDEQYF.

To note about this clone: The read halts 3 residues ahead of the CDR3 end, with the missing end drawn from the germline J gene. V and J are TRBV2 and TRBJ2-1; 8 bases agree with TRBD2. The CDR3 loop spans 16 amino acids. The V gene end was trimmed by 8 bases and the J gene end by 4 bases; junction bases not matched to a gene: 13. The germline V gene encodes CDR1 SNHLY and CDR2 FYNNEI. CDR3 DNA (partial): TGTGCCAGCGGCCGGGAAGCGGGGGAGATTTACAATGAG. The encoded protein is CASGREAGEIYNE. The CDR3 in its entirety is CASGREAGEIYNEQFF.

On this clone: The observed sequence ends 3 residues before the CDR3 terminus, with the missing tail filled in from the germline J gene. V gene TRBV4-2 combines with J gene TRBJ2-4; tentatively, D is TRBD1 (5 bases). The CDR3 spans 16 residues. Per the germline V gene, CDR1 is LGHNA and CDR2 is YNFKEQ. CDR3 DNA (partial): TGTGCCAGCAGCCAAGGGCAGGGTGCTGGACCCCCCGGT. It codes for CASSQGQGAGPPG. The entire CDR3 is CASSQGQGAGPPGQYF.

In the case of this clone: The read is 3 residues too short to cover the CDR3 end, so that end is filled in from the germline J gene. The chain combines TRBV4-1 with TRBJ1-2; D perhaps matches TRBD1 (6 bases). The CDR3 consists of 13 residues. The V and J ends lost 4 bases and 6 bases respectively, with 12 bases between them. Germline V gene lookup returns CDR1 MGHRA and CDR2 YSYEKL. The DNA read from the CDR3 is TGCGCCAGCAGCCTTGGGACAAGCGATGGC. It specifies CASSLGTSDG. In full, the CDR3 reads CASSLGTSDGYTF.

Regarding this clone: Read sequence stops 3 residues before the CDR3 end, and the germline J gene provides the missing end. The gene calls are TRBV12-3 or TRBV12-4 and TRBJ1-5; D unclear. This CDR3 is 14 amino acids long. Between the trimmed V and J ends, which lost 7 bases and 3 bases, there was a span of 13 bases. The CDR3 reads CASTLGQYNQPQHF. Partial CDR3 DNA: TGTGCCAGCACCCTAGGTCAGTACAATCAGCCC.

As to this clone: The read falls 3 residues short of the CDR3 end, and the missing part is taken from the germline J gene. V is TRBV11-2 and J is TRBJ2-4; perhaps TRBD1 as D (5 bases). Per germline, CDR1 SGHAT and CDR2 FQNNGV. This CDR3 region has 14 residues. The CDR3 bases that were read are TGTGCCAGCAAAGAAGGGGCGCATTTGGAGACT. Protein: CASKEGAHLET. The entire CDR3 reads CASKEGAHLETQYF. Combining the CDR3 with reference TRBV11-2 and TRBJ2-4 gives the whole variable domain EAGVAQSPRYKIIEKRQSVAFWCNPISGHATLYWYQQILGQGPKLLIQFQNNGVVDDSQLPKDRFSAERLKGVDSTLKIQPAKLEDSAVYLCASKEGAHLETQYFGAGTRLSVL.

A note on this clone: The read terminates 3 residues before the CDR3 end, so the remaining end is supplied by the germline J gene. The gene calls are TRBV6-2 or TRBV6-3 and TRBJ1-1, with a weak D call TRBD1 (5 bases). V shed 4 bases and J shed 2 bases, with 11 bases lying between them. CDR1 MNHEY and CDR2 SVGEGT come from the germline V gene. CDR3 size: 14 residues. CDR3 DNA, as far as it was read: TGTGCCAGCAGTTCCGGGGGGGGAAACACTGAA. It codes for CASSSGGGNTE. The full CDR3 is CASSSGGGNTEAFF.

About this clone: The CDR3 is cut off 3 residues early in the read; its end comes from the germline J gene. This chain links TRBV18 with TRBJ2-1; 13 positions agree with TRBD2. CDR3 size: 19 residues. The J segment lost 0 bases and the V segment lost 3 bases, leaving 8 bases of the junction unmatched. Per germline, CDR1 KGHSH and CDR2 LQKENI. The CDR3 is CASSPRTSGGASSYNEQFF. The CDR3 DNA, read in part, is TGTGCCAGCTCACCGAGGACTAGCGGGGGCGCGAGCTCCTACAATGAG. The full variable domain, its missing parts supplied by reference TRBV18 and TRBJ2-1, is NAGVMQNPRHLVRRRGQEARLRCSPMKGHSHVYWYRQLPEEGLKFMVYLQKENIIDESGMPKERFSAEFPKEGPSILRIQQVVRGDSAAYFCASSPRTSGGASSYNEQFFGPGTRLTVL.

About this clone itself: Its ends do not fully match the called genes, so a read error is possible. The read is 3 residues too short to cover the CDR3 end, so that end is filled in from the germline J gene. The chain couples TRBV7-3 to TRBJ1-1; TRBD1 might be the D (5 bases). The CDR3 runs 15 residues. Germline V gene sequence: CDR1 SGHTA, CDR2 FQGTGA. Here the CDR3 reads CASSLMAGRNAEAFF. Partial CDR3 DNA: TGTGCCAGCAGCTTAATGGCGGGGCGGAACGCTGAA. The full variable domain, rest sourced from reference TRBV7-3 and TRBJ1-1, is GAGVSQTPSNKVTEKGKYVELRCDPISGHTALYWYRQSLGQGPEFLIYFQGTGAADDSGLPNDRFFAVRPEGSVSTLKIQRTERGDSAVYLCASSLMAGRNAEAFFGQGTRLTVV.

With regard to this clone: The read ends 3 residues before the CDR3 terminus; that terminus is restored from the germline J gene. The chain combines TRBV2 with TRBJ1-6; tentatively, D is TRBD1 (6 bases). The V gene lost 6 bases and the J gene lost 6 bases, with 18 bases spanning the gap. This CDR3 has 16 amino acids. Germline lookup yields CDR1 SNHLY and CDR2 FYNNEI. The sequenced part of the CDR3 DNA is TGTGCCAGCAGCGGCCTCTCGCCCAGGGGTAATTCACCC. Translating gives CASSGLSPRGNSP. The entire CDR3 sequence reads CASSGLSPRGNSPLHF.

On this clone itself: The DNA ends 3 residues before the CDR3 does, and the rest of the CDR3 is filled in from the germline J gene. Other nucleotide sequences from this sample produce the same CDR3. The V call is TRBV5-1, the J call TRBJ1-2; 8 nucleotides match TRBD1. V was clipped by 1 base and J by 6 bases; unmatched bases: 8. Germline V gene data show CDR1 as SGHRS and CDR2 as YFSETQ. This CDR3 has 15 amino acids. The DNA read from the CDR3 is TGCGCCAGCAGCTTGACAGGGGGGAAGATCGATGGC. It specifies CASSLTGGKIDG. The whole CDR3 is CASSLTGGKIDGYTF.

On this clone itself: The read finishes 3 residues shy of the CDR3 end, and the germline J gene is used to complete it. The chain links TRBV20-1 to TRBJ1-5, with a tentative D call TRBD1 (6 bases). With 3 bases removed from V and 5 bases from J, the gap between germline ends came to 20 bases. Per the germline V gene, CDR1 is DFQATT and CDR2 is SNEGSKA (reference sequence). The CDR3 totals 16 residues. CDR3 bases read: TGCAGTGCTAGCTACTCCCGACAGGTGACGTATCAGCCC. This gives the protein CSASYSRQVTYQP. The CDR3 in its entirety is CSASYSRQVTYQPQHF.

As regards this clone: The read halts 3 residues ahead of the CDR3 end, with the missing end drawn from the germline J gene. The same CDR3 also results from other DNA sequences found in this sample. This sequence joins TRBV19 and TRBJ1-3, with a possible D match to TRBD1 (5 bases). Germline V CDR1 and CDR2: LNHDA, SQIVND (reference sequence). CDR3 length: 14 amino acids. The germline V and J ends were trimmed by 6 bases and 1 base, with 10 bases remaining between them. The DNA read from the CDR3 is TGTGCCAGTAGGTCCGGACAATCTGGAAACACC. The encoded protein is CASRSGQSGNT. The CDR3 reads in full as CASRSGQSGNTIYF.

About this clone: The read is 3 residues too short to cover the CDR3 end, so that end is filled in from the germline J gene. The rearrangement links TRBV7-9 to TRBJ2-4; no clear D. The CDR3 loop spans 14 amino acids. CDR1 SEHNR and CDR2 FQNEAQ come from the germline V gene (reference sequence). The DNA read from the CDR3 is TGTGCCAGCAGCTTAGAAGGTAGCAATCAGCCT. Translating it yields CASSLEGSNQP. In full, the CDR3 reads CASSLEGSNQPQYF.

Concerning this clone: The DNA ends 3 residues before the CDR3 does, and the rest of the CDR3 is filled in from the germline J gene. The chain has TRBV7-3 and TRBJ2-5; D perhaps matches TRBD2 (6 bases). Trimming removed 5 bases at V and 5 bases at J, with 18 bases between. Germline CDR1 SGHTA, CDR2 FQGTGA. The CDR3 runs 15 residues. CDR3 sequence: CASSPGTLGGETQYF. CDR3 bases read: TGTGCCAGCAGCCCCGGGACTCTTGGGGGGGAGACC. Full variable domain (rest looked up from reference TRBV7-3 and TRBJ2-5): GAGVSQTPSNKVTEKGKYVELRCDPISGHTALYWYRQSLGQGPEFLIYFQGTGAADDSGLPNDRFFAVRPEGSVSTLKIQRTERGDSAVYLCASSPGTLGGETQYFGPGTRLLVL.